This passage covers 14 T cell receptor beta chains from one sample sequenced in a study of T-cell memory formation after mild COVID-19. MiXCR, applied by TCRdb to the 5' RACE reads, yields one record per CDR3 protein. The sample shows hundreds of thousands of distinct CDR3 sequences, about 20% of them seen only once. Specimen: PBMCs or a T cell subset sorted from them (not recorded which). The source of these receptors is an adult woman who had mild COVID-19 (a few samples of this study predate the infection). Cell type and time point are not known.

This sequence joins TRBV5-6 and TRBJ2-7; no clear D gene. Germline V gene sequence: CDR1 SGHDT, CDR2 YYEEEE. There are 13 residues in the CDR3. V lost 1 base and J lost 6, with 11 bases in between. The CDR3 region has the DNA TGTGCCAGCAGCTTGCAAGCCCCACTCGAGCAGTACTTC. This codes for CASSLQAPLEQYF.

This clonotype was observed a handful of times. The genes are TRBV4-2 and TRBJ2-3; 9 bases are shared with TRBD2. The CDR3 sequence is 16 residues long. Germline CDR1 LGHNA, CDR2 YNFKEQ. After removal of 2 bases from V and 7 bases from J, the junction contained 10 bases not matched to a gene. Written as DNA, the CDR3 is TGTGCCAGCAGCCAACCCGGGACTAGCCCCCGGCATACGCAGTATTTT. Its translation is CASSQPGTSPRHTQYF.

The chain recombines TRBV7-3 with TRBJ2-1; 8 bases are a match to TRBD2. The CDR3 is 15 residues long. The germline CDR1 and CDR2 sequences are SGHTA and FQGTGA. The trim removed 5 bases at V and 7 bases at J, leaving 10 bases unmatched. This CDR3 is CASSLARGLGNEQFF. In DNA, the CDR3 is TGTGCCAGCAGCCTCGCCAGGGGACTAGGAAATGAGCAGTTCTTC.

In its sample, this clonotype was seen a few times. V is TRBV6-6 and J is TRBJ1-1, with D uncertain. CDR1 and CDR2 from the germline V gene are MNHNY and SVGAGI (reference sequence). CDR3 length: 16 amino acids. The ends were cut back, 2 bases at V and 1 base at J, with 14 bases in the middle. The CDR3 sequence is CASSYNSGGKNTEAFF. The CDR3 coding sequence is TGTGCCAGCAGTTACAACTCCGGCGGGAAGAACACTGAAGCTTTCTTT.

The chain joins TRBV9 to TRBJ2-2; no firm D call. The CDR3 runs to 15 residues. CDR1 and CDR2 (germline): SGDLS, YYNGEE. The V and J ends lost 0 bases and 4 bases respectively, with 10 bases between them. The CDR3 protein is CASSVVPGPTGELFF. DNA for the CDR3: TGTGCCAGCAGCGTAGTCCCAGGCCCCACCGGGGAGCTGTTTTTT.

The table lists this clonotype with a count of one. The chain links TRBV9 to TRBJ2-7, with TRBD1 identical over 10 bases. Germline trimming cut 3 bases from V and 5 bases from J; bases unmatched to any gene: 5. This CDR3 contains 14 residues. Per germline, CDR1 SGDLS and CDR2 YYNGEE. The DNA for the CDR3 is TGTGCCAGCAGCGGACAGGGGGCTTCCCACGAGCAGTACTTC. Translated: CASSGQGASHEQYF.

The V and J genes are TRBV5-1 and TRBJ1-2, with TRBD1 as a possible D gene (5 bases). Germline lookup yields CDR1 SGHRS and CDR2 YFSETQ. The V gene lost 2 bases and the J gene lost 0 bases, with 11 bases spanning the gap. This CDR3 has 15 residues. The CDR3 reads CASSFGDGSNYGYTF. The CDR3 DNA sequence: TGCGCCAGCAGCTTCGGGGACGGATCTAACTATGGCTACACCTTC.

The CDR3: CASSLRGTGRMEPSNEQFF. As DNA, the CDR3 is TGTGCCAGCAGCTTAAGGGGGACAGGGAGGATGGAACCATCTAATGAGCAGTTCTTC. V usage is TRBV7-9 and J usage is TRBJ2-1, with TRBD1 matching over 9 bases. Germline-derived CDR1 and CDR2 are SEHNR and FQNEAQ (reference sequence). CDR3 length: 19 residues. V lost 2 bases and J lost 7; bases outside the gene matches: 18. The full variable domain, in which reference TRBV7-9 and TRBJ2-1 provide the parts outside the CDR3, is DTGVSQNPRHKITKRGQNVTFRCDPISEHNRLYWYRQTLGQGPEFLTYFQNEAQLEKSRLLSDRFSAERPKGSFSTLEIQRTEQGDSAMYLCASSLRGTGRMEPSNEQFFGPGTRLTVL.

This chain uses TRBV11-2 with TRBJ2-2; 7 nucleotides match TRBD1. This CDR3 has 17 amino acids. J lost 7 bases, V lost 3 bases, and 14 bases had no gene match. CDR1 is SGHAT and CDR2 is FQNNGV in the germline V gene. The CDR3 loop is CASSFPQGEGANGELFF. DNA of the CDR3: TGTGCCAGCAGCTTCCCCCAAGGAGAGGGGGCTAACGGGGAGCTGTTTTTT. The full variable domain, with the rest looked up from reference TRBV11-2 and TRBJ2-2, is EAGVAQSPRYKIIEKRQSVAFWCNPISGHATLYWYQQILGQGPKLLIQFQNNGVVDDSQLPKDRFSAERLKGVDSTLKIQPAKLEDSAVYLCASSFPQGEGANGELFFGEGSRLTVL.

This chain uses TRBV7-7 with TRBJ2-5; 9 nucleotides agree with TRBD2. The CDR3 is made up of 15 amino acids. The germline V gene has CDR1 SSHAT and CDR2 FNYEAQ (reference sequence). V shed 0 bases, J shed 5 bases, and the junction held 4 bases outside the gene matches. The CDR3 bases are TGTGCCAGCAGCTTAGCGACTAGCGGCTGGGAGACCCAGTACTTC. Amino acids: CASSLATSGWETQYF.

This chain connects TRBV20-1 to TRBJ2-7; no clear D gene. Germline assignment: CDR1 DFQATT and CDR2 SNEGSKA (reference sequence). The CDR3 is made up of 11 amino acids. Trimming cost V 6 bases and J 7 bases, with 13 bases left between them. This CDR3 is CSALGPKEQYF. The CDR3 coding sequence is TGCAGTGCCTTGGGCCCGAAAGAGCAGTACTTC.

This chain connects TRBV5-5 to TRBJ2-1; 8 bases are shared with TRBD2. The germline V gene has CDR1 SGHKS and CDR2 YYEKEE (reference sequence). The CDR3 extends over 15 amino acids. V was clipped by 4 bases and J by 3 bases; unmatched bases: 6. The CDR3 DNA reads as TGTGCCAGCAGCCTGGGACTAGTGGGCTACAATGAGCAGTTCTTC. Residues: CASSLGLVGYNEQFF.

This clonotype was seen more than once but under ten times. CDR3 in DNA: TGTGCCACCAGCAGAGATCCTCCACCCTCCTACGAGCAGTACTTC. Encoded protein: CATSRDPPPSYEQYF. V gene TRBV15 combines with J gene TRBJ2-7; D remains unclear. Germline assignment: CDR1 LNHNV and CDR2 YYDKDF (reference sequence). This CDR3 comprises 15 residues. Deletions cut 0 bases from V and 0 bases from J, with 9 bases between.

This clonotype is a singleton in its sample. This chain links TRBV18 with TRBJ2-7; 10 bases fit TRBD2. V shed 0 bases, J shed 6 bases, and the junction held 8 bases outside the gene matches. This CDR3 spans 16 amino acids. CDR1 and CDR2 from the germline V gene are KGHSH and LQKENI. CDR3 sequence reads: CASSPPEGLATGEQYF. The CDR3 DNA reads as TGTGCCAGCTCACCACCGGAGGGACTAGCGACAGGCGAGCAGTACTTC.